These 12 T cell receptor beta chains came from one sample sequenced in a study of shared clonotypes between healthy human individuals (dated by TCRdb to the early 2020s). The library came from the immunoSEQ multiplex PCR assay. In TCRdb, the immuneACCESS table is reduced to in-frame sequences with V and J assigned. These tables do not hold every clone; where another copy was compared, an unresolved V gene accounts for under half, and the others remain unexplained. The sample table contains about 2.1 million clones; only one count was recorded for about 94% of them. The top ten constitute more than 1.5% of the sample. CD8 naive samples consisted of CD45RO-negative cells that were positively selected for CCR7, yielding a CD45RA+CCR7+ population without TemRA cells. Sequencing was carried out using naive CD8+ T cells from PBMCs. In light of the paper, this sample's cell subset or site label describes: CD45RA+CCR7+. These receptors all stem from a man aged 18 to 29 in good health. Some clones in this sample may be carry-over from other donors' samples.

This chain joins TRBV19 and TRBJ2-3; no firm D call. The CDR3 runs 13 residues. Trimming took off 6 bases at V and 6 bases at J, with 13 bases between the two ends. CDR1 is LNHDA, CDR2 SQIVND, per germline (reference sequence). CDR3 in amino acids: CASSTDPGDTQYF. The CDR3 DNA sequence: TGTGCCAGTAGCACTGACCCAGGTGATACGCAGTATTTT.

This clone turned up a few times. The chain recombines TRBV9 with TRBJ1-1; TRBD1 might be the D (5 bases). V shed 5 bases and J shed 1 base, with 9 bases lying between them. The CDR3 has 13 residues. Germline loops: CDR1 SGDLS, CDR2 YYNGEE. The CDR3 spells CASSTTENTEAFF. The DNA of the CDR3 is TGTGCCAGCAGTACGACAGAGAACACTGAAGCTTTCTTT.

This rearrangement joins TRBV7-9 to TRBJ1-4, with TRBD1 matching 7 bases. The CDR3 is 17 residues long. V lost 3 bases, J lost 0 bases, and 7 bases stayed unmatched. CDR1 SEHNR and CDR2 FQNEAQ come from the germline V gene (reference sequence). DNA of the CDR3: TGTGCCAGCAGCTTTGACAGGGAGCCTACAACTAATGAAAAACTGTTTTTT. It translates to CASSFDREPTTNEKLFF.

The CDR3 DNA reads TGTGCCAGCAGTTCCGCTAGCGGGAGGAGGGGCACAGATACGCAGTATTTT. This encodes CASSSASGRRGTDTQYF. This sequence joins TRBV27 and TRBJ2-3; 11 nucleotides agree with TRBD2. CDR3 length equals 17 residues. J was trimmed by 1 base and V by 4 bases; bases with no gene match: 7. Germline V gene data show CDR1 as MNHEY and CDR2 as SMNVEV (reference sequence).

The chain carries TRBV4-1 and TRBJ2-4; the D is unclear. This CDR3 is 16 amino acids long. Germline assignment: CDR1 MGHRA and CDR2 YSYEKL. The V and J ends lost 1 base and 7 bases respectively, with 17 bases between them. CDR3 in amino acids: CASSQVYPRFGNIQYF. The CDR3 bases are TGCGCCAGCAGCCAAGTCTACCCGCGCTTCGGGAACATTCAGTACTTC.

This clone was recorded once. The chain couples TRBV5-6 to TRBJ2-2; D is possibly TRBD1 (6 bases). Trimming took 0 bases from V and 0 from J, leaving 6 bases between them. Per germline, CDR1 SGHDT and CDR2 YYEEEE. This CDR3 region has 15 residues. CDR3 DNA: TGTGCCAGCAGCTTGGAGGGGGCGAACACCGGGGAGCTGTTTTTT. It yields the protein CASSLEGANTGELFF. The whole variable domain, remainder taken from reference TRBV5-6 and TRBJ2-2, is DAGVTQSPTHLIKTRGQQVTLRCSPKSGHDTVSWYQQALGQGPQFIFQYYEEEERQRGNFPDRFSGHQFPNYSSELNVNALLLGDSALYLCASSLEGANTGELFFGEGSRLTVL.

This chain connects TRBV6-5 to TRBJ2-7; D is unclear. CDR1 is MNHEY and CDR2 is SVGAGI in the germline V gene. V gave up 5 bases and J gave up 6 bases, with 17 bases separating them. CDR3 length: 14 amino acids. The CDR3 loop is CASSDQDHLPEQYF. In nucleotides, the CDR3 is TGTGCCAGCAGTGACCAAGATCACCTTCCCGAGCAGTACTTC.

The chain recombines TRBV19 with TRBJ2-7; 8 bases agree with TRBD1. The CDR3 consists of 15 residues. Looked up from germline, CDR1 is LNHDA and CDR2 is SQIVND (reference sequence). Trimming took 5 bases from V and 2 from J; bases not matched to a gene: 8. The CDR3 loop is CASSETGESTYEQYF. CDR3 sequence (DNA): TGTGCCAGTAGTGAGACAGGGGAAAGCACCTACGAGCAGTACTTC.

V usage is TRBV11-2 and J usage is TRBJ1-2, with 8 bases fitting TRBD1. The CDR3 consists of 16 residues. Germline trimming cut 5 bases from V and 4 bases from J; bases unmatched to any gene: 12. Germline V gives CDR1 SGHAT, CDR2 FQNNGV. CDR3 loop: CASSDTLTGASYGYTF. The DNA for the CDR3 is TGTGCCAGCAGCGACACATTGACAGGGGCATCCTATGGCTACACCTTC.

The rearrangement links TRBV6-1 to TRBJ1-1; D call uncertain. CDR3 size: 15 residues. Germline CDR1 and CDR2: MNHNS and SASEGT. V lost 0 bases to trimming and J lost 0 bases, with 8 bases between them. The CDR3 DNA is TGTGCCAGCAGTGAAGCGCTACAGATGAACACTGAAGCTTTCTTT. Translation gives CASSEALQMNTEAFF.

V usage is TRBV4-1 and J usage is TRBJ2-1; possible D gene TRBD2, 6 bases. The ends were cut back, 1 base at V and 2 bases at J, with 12 bases in the middle. The germline V gene encodes CDR1 MGHRA and CDR2 YSYEKL. This CDR3 has 16 amino acids. The CDR3 protein is CASSQAGRTTYNEQFF. The CDR3 nucleotides are TGCGCCAGCAGCCAAGCCGGGAGAACTACCTACAATGAGCAGTTCTTC.

V and J are TRBV9 and TRBJ2-1; the match to TRBD2 covers 10 bases. V lost 0 bases and J lost 0; bases outside the gene matches: 6. The CDR3 has 18 amino acids. Germline assignment: CDR1 SGDLS and CDR2 YYNGEE. The CDR3 protein is CASSVVASGSHSYNEQFF. The CDR3 DNA is TGTGCCAGCAGCGTAGTGGCTAGCGGGAGCCACTCCTACAATGAGCAGTTCTTC.